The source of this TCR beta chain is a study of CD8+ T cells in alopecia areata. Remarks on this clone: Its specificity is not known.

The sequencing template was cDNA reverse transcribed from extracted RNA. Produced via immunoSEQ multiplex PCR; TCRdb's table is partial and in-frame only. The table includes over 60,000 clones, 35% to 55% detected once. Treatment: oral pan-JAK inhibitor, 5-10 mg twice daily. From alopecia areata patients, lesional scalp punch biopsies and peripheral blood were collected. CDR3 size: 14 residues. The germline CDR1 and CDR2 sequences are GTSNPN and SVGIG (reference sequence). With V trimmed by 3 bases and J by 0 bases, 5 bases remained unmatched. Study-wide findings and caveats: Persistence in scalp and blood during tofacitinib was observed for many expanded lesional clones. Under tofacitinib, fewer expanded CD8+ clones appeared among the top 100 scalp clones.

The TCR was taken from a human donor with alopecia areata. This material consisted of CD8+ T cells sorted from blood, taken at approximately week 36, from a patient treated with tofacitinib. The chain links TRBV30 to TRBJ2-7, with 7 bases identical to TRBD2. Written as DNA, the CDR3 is TGTGCCTGGAGGGTCGCTAGCGGCTCCTACGAGCAGTACTTC. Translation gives CAWRVASGSYEQYF.